Following are 4 T cell receptor beta chains from one sample sequenced in a study of cytomegalovirus exposure and HLA in healthy donors. With 60 Vbeta and 13 Jbeta primers, the PCR was carried out. The data were produced by immunoSEQ multiplex PCR, yet TCRdb's version contains in-frame clones alone and is incomplete. Here the sample spans over 110,000 clones, more than 75% being singletons. The sequencing sample was made of PBMCs. The origin of the receptors is a female donor in good health and CMV-seronegative.

The rearrangement uses TRBV5-1 and TRBJ2-2; D gene uncertain. The CDR3 is made up of 17 amino acids. V was shortened by 1 base and J by 4 bases, with 17 bases between the two germline ends. The V gene's germline CDR1 is SGHRS and CDR2 YFSETQ. CDR3 loop: CASSLKFQAPSTGELFF. CDR3 DNA sequence: TGCGCCAGCAGCTTGAAGTTTCAGGCCCCGAGCACCGGGGAGCTGTTTTTT. Drawing the rest from reference TRBV5-1 and TRBJ2-2, the complete variable domain is KAGVTQTPRYLIKTRGQQVTLSCSPISGHRSVSWYQQTPGQGLQFLFEYFSETQRNKGNFPGRFSGRQFSNSRSEMNVSTLELGDSALYLCASSLKFQAPSTGELFFGEGSRLTVL.

Regarding this clone: Its ends do not fully match the called genes, so a read error is possible. The gene calls are TRBV28 and TRBJ1-6; 8 nucleotides align to TRBD1. The CDR3 contains 14 residues. Per germline, CDR1 MDHEN and CDR2 SYDVKM. The CDR3: CASRGQDYNLPLHF. The CDR3, as DNA: TGTGCCAGCAGGGGACAGGACTATAATTTACCCCTCCACTTT. The complete variable domain, with remaining parts taken from reference TRBV28 and TRBJ1-6, reads DVKVTQSSRYLVKRTGEKVFLECVQDMDHENMFWYRQDPGLGLRLIYFSYDVKMKEKGDIPEGYSVSREKKERFSLILESASTNQTSMYLCASRGQDYNLPLHFGNGTRLTVT.

The CDR3 DNA is TGTGCCAGCAGTTTATATCGGGATCAGCCCCAGCATTTT. Residues: CASSLYRDQPQHF. The chain has TRBV28 and TRBJ1-5; D gene unclear. Germline V lookup: CDR1 MDHEN, CDR2 SYDVKM. This CDR3 comprises 13 residues. Trimming left V 1 base short and J 5 bases short, with 6 bases between.

The J gene is TRBJ1-1, the V gene TRBV5-1, with unresolved D. The germline V gene encodes CDR1 SGHRS and CDR2 YFSETQ. Trimming shortened V by 5 bases and J by 3 bases, and 14 bases separated the two germline ends. The CDR3 runs to 14 residues. The CDR3 sequence is CASRRTSGYTEAFF. CDR3 nucleotides: TGCGCCAGCAGGAGAACCTCAGGCTACACTGAAGCTTTCTTT.